This T cell receptor (beta chain) was recovered during a study of T cell responses to AZD1222 COVID-19 vaccine. Notes on the study in general: Reportedly, close to half of spike-specific TCRs are directed against unmutated variant regions. Donors were mostly white British, more females; clonal diversity possibly underestimated. Sampling that yielded the repertoires occurred only after the peak T cell response.

Whether given at about 4 or about 12 weeks, second doses were pooled. Points on this clone: Antigen specificity is unknown.

Clones were sequenced by immunoSEQ multiplex PCR, and TCRdb holds only the in-frame ones, with some missing. The sample includes around 150,000 clones, about nine tenths of them seen just once. The CDR3 spans 15 residues. CDR1 and CDR2 (germline): LGHNT, FRNRAP. The junction had 7 bases not matched to a gene; V was cut back by 5 bases and J by 6 bases. This TCR came from an adult who received the AZD1222 COVID-19 vaccine. Here the sequenced sample was peripheral blood, taken 28 days after the second AZD1222 dose. The chain recombines TRBV12-5 with TRBJ1-5; 10 nucleotides align to TRBD1. In DNA form, the CDR3 reads TGTGCTAGTGGTACCTCGGACAGGGGGGTTCAGCCCCAGCATTTT. Translating it yields CASGTSDRGVQPQHF.